The clone carrying this T cell receptor (beta chain) came up a few times. The data originate from a study of T cell repertoires in cytomegalovirus infection. TCRdb fed the reads into MiXCR, producing one record per CDR3 protein. The sample carries about 230,000 distinct CDR3 sequences, approximately 24% recorded once. What was sequenced was CD8+ T cells from PBMCs. This sequence was found in a human donor in good health (CMV status not recorded). Some clones in this sample may be carry-over from other donors' samples.

The CDR3 region has the DNA TGTGCCAGCAGTGAAGCGTCCGACAGGGGGACCTACGAGCAGTACTTC. Translating gives CASSEASDRGTYEQYF. This chain links TRBV2 with TRBJ2-7; 9 nucleotides agree with TRBD1. The CDR3 covers 16 residues. The trim removed 0 bases at V and 2 bases at J, leaving 5 bases unmatched. Germline V gives CDR1 SNHLY, CDR2 FYNNEI.